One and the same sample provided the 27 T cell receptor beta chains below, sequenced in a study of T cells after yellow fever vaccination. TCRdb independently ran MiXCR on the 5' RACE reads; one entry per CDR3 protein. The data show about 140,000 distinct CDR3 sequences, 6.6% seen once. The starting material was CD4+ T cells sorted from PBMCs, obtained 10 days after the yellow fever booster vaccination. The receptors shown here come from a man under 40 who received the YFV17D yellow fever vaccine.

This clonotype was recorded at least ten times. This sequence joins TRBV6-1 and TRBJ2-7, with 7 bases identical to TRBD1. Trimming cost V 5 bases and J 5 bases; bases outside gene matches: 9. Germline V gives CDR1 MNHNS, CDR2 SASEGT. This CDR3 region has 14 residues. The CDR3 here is CASSKIGQANEQYF. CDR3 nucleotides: TGTGCCAGCAGTAAGATAGGACAGGCCAACGAGCAGTACTTC.

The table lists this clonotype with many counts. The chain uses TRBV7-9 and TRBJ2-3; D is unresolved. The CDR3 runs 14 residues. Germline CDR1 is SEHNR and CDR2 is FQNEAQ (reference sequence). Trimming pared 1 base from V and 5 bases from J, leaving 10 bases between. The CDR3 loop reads CASSLGIDGDTQYF. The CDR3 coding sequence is TGTGCCAGCAGCTTAGGGATAGACGGAGATACGCAGTATTTT.

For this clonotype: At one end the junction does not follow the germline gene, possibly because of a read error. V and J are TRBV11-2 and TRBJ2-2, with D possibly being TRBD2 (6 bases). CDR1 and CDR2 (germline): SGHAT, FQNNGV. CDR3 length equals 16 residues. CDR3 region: CAISPGRQGGTGELFF. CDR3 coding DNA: TGTGCCATCAGCCCTGGGAGGCAGGGCGGCACCGGGGAGCTGTTTTTT.

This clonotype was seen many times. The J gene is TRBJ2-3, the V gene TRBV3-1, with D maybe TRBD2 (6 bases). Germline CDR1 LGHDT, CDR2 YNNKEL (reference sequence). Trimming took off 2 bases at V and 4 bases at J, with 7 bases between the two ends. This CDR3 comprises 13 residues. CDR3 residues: CASSQREPDTQYF. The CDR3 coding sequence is TGTGCCAGCAGCCAACGGGAGCCAGATACGCAGTATTTT.

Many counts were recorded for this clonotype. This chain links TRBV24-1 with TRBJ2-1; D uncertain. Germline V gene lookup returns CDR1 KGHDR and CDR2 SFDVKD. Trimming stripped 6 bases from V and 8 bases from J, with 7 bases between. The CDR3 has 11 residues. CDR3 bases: TGTGCCACCAGTATAGTGGATGAGCAGTTCTTC. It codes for CATSIVDEQFF.

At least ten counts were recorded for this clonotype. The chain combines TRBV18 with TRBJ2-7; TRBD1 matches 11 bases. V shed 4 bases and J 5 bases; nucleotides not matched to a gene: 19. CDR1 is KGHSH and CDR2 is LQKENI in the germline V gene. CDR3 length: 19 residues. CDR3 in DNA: TGTGCCAGCTCACGGAGGTCGGACAGGGGGCGTAGCGGGAGCGACGAGCAGTACTTC. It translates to CASSRRSDRGRSGSDEQYF.

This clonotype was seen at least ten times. CDR3: CASSSSWSEPQHF. CDR3 DNA: TGTGCCAGCAGCTCAAGCTGGAGTGAGCCCCAGCATTTT. This sequence joins TRBV7-2 and TRBJ1-5; D is unclear. Germline values: CDR1 SGHTA, CDR2 FQGNSA. This CDR3 has 13 residues. V shed 4 bases and J shed 8 bases, with 12 bases lying between them. Filled out from reference TRBV7-2 and TRBJ1-5, the complete variable domain reads GAGVSQSPSNKVTEKGKDVELRCDPISGHTALYWYRQSLGQGLEFLIYFQGNSAPDKSGLPSDRFSAERTGGSVSTLTIQRTQQEDSAVYLCASSSSWSEPQHFGDGTRLSIL.

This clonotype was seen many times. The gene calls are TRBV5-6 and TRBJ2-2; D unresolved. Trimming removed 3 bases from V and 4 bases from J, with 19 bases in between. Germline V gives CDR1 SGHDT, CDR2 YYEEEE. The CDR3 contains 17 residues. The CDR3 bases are TGTGCCAGCAGCTCATTAACTTCTGGAGTTGGCACCGGGGAGCTGTTTTTT. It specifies CASSSLTSGVGTGELFF.

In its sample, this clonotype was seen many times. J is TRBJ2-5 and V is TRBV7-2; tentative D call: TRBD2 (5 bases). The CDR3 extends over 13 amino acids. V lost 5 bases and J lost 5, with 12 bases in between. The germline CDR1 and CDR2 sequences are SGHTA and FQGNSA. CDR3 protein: CASSTRARETQYF. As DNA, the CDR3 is TGTGCCAGCAGCACTAGGGCCCGCGAGACCCAGTACTTC. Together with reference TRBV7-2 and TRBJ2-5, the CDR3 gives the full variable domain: GAGVSQSPSNKVTEKGKDVELRCDPISGHTALYWYRQSLGQGLEFLIYFQGNSAPDKSGLPSDRFSAERTGGSVSTLTIQRTQQEDSAVYLCASSTRARETQYFGPGTRLLVL.

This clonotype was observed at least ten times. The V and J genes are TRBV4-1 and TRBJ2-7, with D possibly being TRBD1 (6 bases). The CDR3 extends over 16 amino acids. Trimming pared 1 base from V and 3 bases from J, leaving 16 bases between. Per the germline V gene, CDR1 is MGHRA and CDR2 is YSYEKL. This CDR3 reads CASSQGGTGFRYEQYF. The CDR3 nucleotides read TGCGCCAGCAGCCAAGGGGGAACAGGGTTTCGCTACGAGCAGTACTTC.

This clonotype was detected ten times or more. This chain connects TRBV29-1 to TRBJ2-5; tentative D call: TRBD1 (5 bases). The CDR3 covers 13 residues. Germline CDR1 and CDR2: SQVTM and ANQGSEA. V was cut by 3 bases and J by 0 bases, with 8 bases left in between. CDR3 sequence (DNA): TGCAGCGTTGAGGCACAGGACCAAGAGACCCAGTACTTC. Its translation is CSVEAQDQETQYF.

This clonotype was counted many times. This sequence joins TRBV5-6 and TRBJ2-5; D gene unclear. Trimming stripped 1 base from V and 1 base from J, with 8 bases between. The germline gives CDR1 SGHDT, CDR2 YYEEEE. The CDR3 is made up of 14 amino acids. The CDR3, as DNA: TGTGCCAGCAGCTTGAGCACCATCCAAGAGACCCAGTACTTC. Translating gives CASSLSTIQETQYF.

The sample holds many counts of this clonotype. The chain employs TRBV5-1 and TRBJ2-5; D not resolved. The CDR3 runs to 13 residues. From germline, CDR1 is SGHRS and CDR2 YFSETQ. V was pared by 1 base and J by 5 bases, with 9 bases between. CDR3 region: CASSLWGGETQYF. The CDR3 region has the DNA TGCGCCAGCAGCTTGTGGGGTGGGGAGACCCAGTACTTC.

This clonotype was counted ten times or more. The DNA for the CDR3 is TGCGCCAGCAGCCTGGGACTACCGAGCTCCTACAATGAGCAGTTCTTC. This codes for CASSLGLPSSYNEQFF. V and J are TRBV5-1 and TRBJ2-1; 7 positions agree with TRBD2. There are 16 residues in the CDR3. V dropped 4 bases and J dropped 0; count of bases not matched to a gene: 7. Germline V CDR1 and CDR2: SGHRS, YFSETQ.

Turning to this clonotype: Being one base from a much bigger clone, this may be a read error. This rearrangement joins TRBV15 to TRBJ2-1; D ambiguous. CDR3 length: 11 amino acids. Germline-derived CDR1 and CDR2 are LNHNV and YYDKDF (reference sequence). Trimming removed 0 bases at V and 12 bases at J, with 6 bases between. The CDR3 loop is CATSRDGTQFF. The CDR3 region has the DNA TGTGCCACCAGCAGAGATGGAACGCAGTTCTTC.

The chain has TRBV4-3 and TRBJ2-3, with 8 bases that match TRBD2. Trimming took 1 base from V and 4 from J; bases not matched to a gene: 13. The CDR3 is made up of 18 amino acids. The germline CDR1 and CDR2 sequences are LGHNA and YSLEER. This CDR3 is CASSQAYPSGSGADTQYF. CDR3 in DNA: TGCGCCAGCAGCCAAGCCTATCCGAGCGGGAGCGGGGCAGATACGCAGTATTTT.

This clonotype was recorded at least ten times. CDR3: CASSEFTQYF. CDR3 DNA: TGTGCCAGCAGTGAGTTTACGCAGTATTTT. This chain connects TRBV25-1 to TRBJ2-3; D call uncertain. The germline gives CDR1 MGHDK, CDR2 SYGVNS. This CDR3 comprises 10 residues. V was trimmed by 3 bases and J by 8 bases, leaving 3 bases between them.

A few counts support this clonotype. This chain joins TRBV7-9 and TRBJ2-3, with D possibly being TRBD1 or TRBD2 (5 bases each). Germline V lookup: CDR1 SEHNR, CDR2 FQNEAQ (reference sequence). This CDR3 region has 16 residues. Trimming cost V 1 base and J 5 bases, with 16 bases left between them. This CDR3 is CASSLGRGAQRDTQYF. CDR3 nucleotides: TGTGCCAGCAGCTTAGGAAGAGGGGCCCAACGAGATACGCAGTATTTT. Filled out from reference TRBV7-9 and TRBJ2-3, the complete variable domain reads DTGVSQNPRHKITKRGQNVTFRCDPISEHNRLYWYRQTLGQGPEFLTYFQNEAQLEKSRLLSDRFSAERPKGSFSTLEIQRTEQGDSAMYLCASSLGRGAQRDTQYFGPGTRLTVL.

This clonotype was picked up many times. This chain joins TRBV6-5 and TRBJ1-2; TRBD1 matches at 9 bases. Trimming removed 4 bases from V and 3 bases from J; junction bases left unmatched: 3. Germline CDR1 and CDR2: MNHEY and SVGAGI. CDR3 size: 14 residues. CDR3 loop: CASSFRQGDYGYTF. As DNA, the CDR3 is TGTGCCAGCAGTTTCCGACAGGGGGACTATGGCTACACCTTC.

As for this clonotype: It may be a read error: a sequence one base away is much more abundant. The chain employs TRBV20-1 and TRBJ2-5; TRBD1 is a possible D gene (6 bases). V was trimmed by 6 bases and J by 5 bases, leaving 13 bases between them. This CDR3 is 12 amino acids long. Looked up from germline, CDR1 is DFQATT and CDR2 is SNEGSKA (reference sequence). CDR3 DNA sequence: TGCAGTGCCCTAGGGGGACATGAGACCCAGTACTTC. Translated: CSALGGHETQYF.

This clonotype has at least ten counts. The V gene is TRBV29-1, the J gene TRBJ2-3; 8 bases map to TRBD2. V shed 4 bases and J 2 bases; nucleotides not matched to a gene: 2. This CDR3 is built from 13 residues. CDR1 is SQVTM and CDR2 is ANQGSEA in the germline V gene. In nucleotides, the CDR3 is TGCAGCGTTGGCGGGAGGTTCACAGATACGCAGTATTTT. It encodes CSVGGRFTDTQYF.

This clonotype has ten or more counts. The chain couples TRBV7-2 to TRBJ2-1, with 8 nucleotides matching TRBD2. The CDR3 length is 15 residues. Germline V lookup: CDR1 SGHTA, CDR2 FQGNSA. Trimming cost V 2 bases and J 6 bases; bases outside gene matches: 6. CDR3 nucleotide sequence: TGTGCCAGCAGCTTAATTGGACTAGCTAGCAATGAGCAGTTCTTC. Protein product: CASSLIGLASNEQFF.

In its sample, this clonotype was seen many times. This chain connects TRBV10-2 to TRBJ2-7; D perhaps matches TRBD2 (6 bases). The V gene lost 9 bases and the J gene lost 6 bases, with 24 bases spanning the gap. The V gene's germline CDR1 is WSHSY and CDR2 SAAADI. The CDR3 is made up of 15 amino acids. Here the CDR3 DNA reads TGCGCCAGTCAGAATCTTTCCGGGAGCGCGGGCGAGCAGTACTTC. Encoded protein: CASQNLSGSAGEQYF.

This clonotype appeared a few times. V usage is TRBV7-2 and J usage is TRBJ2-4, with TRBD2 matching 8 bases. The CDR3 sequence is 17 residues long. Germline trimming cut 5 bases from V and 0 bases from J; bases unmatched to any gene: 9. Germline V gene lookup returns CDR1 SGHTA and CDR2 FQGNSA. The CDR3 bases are TGTGCCAGCAGCAGACCCCGGGGGGGGCTAGCCAAAAACATTCAGTACTTC. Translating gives CASSRPRGGLAKNIQYF.

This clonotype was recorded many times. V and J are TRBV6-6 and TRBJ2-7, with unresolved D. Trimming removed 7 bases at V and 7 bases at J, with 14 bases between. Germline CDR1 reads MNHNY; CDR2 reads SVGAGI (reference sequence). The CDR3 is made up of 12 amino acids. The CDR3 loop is CASTPRPREQYF. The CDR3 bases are TGTGCCAGCACCCCACGGCCCCGGGAGCAGTACTTC.

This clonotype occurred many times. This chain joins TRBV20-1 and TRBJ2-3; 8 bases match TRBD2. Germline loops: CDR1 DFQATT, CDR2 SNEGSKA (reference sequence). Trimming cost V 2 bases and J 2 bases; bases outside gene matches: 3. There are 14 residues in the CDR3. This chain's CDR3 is CSARSGSHTDTQYF. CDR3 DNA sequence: TGCAGTGCTAGAAGCGGGAGCCACACAGATACGCAGTATTTT.

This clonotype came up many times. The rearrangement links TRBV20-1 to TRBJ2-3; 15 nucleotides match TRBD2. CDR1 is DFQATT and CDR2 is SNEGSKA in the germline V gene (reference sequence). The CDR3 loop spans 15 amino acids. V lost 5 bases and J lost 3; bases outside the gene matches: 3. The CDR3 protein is CSAGLAGGRTDTQYF. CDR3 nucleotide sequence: TGCAGTGCTGGACTAGCGGGGGGGCGGACAGATACGCAGTATTTT.